The clone carrying this T cell receptor (beta chain) was found once. Antigen: not known. Unmatched junction bases numbered 6, after V lost 1 base and J lost 9 bases. The CDR3 contains 13 residues. From germline, CDR1 is DFQATT and CDR2 SNEGSKA (reference sequence). This sample stems from a study of vaccination and CD4 T cells after COVID-19. For the study at large: Two of the convalescents were Hispanic, and convalescents were six males and four females. Post-COVID samples were collected a median roughly 3 months following diagnosis, spanning 35 to 161. The cells were exposed to overlapping spike peptides originating from SARS-CoV-2, HCoV-NL63, HCoV-OC43 and HCoV-229E for stimulation. Study-wide results and limits: The researchers studied relatively few convalescent patients and omitted early post-infection timepoints.

Sequencing of cultured CD4+ T cell DNA used the Oncomine TCR Beta short-read assay. TCRdb recomputed calls from the PCR reads with MiXCR, one row per CDR3 protein. This table has roughly 22,000 distinct CDR3 sequences, 32% appearing once. The treatment is: roughly 10-day PBMC culture with coronavirus spike peptide pools or control peptides (ViraFEST assay). Sequenced sample: cultured CD4+ T cells from blood. The TCR was taken from a human donor with COVID-19. The gene calls are TRBV20-1 and TRBJ2-1, with 7 positions matching TRBD2. The CDR3 nucleotides are TGCAGTGCTAGAGGGACTAGTTGGTTTGAGCAGTTCTTC. The encoded protein is CSARGTSWFEQFF.